What follows describes a single TCR beta chain. Antigen unknown. The PCR employed 60 Vbeta primers together with 13 Jbeta primers. Produced via immunoSEQ multiplex PCR; TCRdb's table is partial and in-frame only. The repertoire holds approximately 180,000 clones, with around 85% as singletons. The sample comes from a study of cytomegalovirus exposure and HLA in healthy donors. The study's findings and limits: In a later analysis, a missense DCLRE1C variant was linked to TCR beta V- and J-gene trimming. At a 0.05 false discovery rate, a later analysis found around 15,000 TCR beta sequences to be associated with HLA alleles. A later analysis showed that HLA-associated TCR beta chains had undergone more clonal expansion than equally common others. Presence/absence analyses treated sequencing depth as roughly uniform across donors.

The CDR3 runs 16 residues. CDR1 is SNHLY and CDR2 is FYNNEI in the germline V gene. V was pared by 0 bases and J by 1 base, with 12 bases between. The rearrangement uses TRBV2 and TRBJ1-2; no clear D gene. The TCR originated in a man in his late teens or twenties in good health and CMV-seronegative. Sequencing was performed on PBMCs. CDR3 in DNA: TGTGCCAGCAGTGAAGCTCGGGGATACCTTAACTATGGCTACACCTTC. It encodes CASSEARGYLNYGYTF.